Below are 27 T cell receptor beta chains sequenced from a single sample in a study of CD8 T cells in Susac syndrome. An input of about 0.5 to 1 ug of RNA was subjected to reverse transcription using random hexamers. TCRdb processed the immunoSEQ multiplex PCR reads anew with MiXCR; each CDR3 protein has one entry. Among 250,000 to 300,000 distinct CDR3 sequences listed, 85% were seen once. Sequenced: CD8+ T cells from PBMCs. These receptors were collected from a human donor with multiple sclerosis.

The chain links TRBV5-1 to TRBJ2-5, with D possibly TRBD2 on 6 matching bases. The CDR3 runs 14 residues. Trimming shortened V by 3 bases and J by 8 bases, and 17 bases separated the two germline ends. In germline, CDR1 is SGHRS, CDR2 YFSETQ. CDR3 nucleotide sequence: TGCGCCAGCAGCTCACCCGGGACGGGGGAAACCCAGTACTTC. This sequence encodes CASSSPGTGETQYF. Drawing the rest from reference TRBV5-1 and TRBJ2-5, the complete variable domain is KAGVTQTPRYLIKTRGQQVTLSCSPISGHRSVSWYQQTPGQGLQFLFEYFSETQRNKGNFPGRFSGRQFSNSRSEMNVSTLELGDSALYLCASSSPGTGETQYFGPGTRLLVL.

This chain joins TRBV6-5 and TRBJ2-2; D remains ambiguous. The V end lost 6 bases, the J end lost 0 bases, and 8 bases lay between the germline ends. There are 14 residues in the CDR3. Looked up from germline, CDR1 is MNHEY and CDR2 is SVGAGI. The CDR3 sequence is CASSPWPNTGELFF. DNA for the CDR3: TGTGCCAGCAGCCCGTGGCCGAACACCGGGGAGCTGTTTTTT.

The V and J genes are TRBV27 and TRBJ2-1; 8 bases align to TRBD1. CDR3 length: 15 residues. Germline trimming cut 8 bases from V and 4 bases from J; bases unmatched to any gene: 10. CDR1 is MNHEY, CDR2 SMNVEV, per germline (reference sequence). The CDR3 here is CASLPRTGLYNEQFF. Written as DNA, the CDR3 is TGTGCCAGCTTACCCCGGACAGGGTTATACAATGAGCAGTTCTTC.

The V gene is TRBV10-3, the J gene TRBJ2-1; either TRBD1 or TRBD2 may supply D (5 bases each). This CDR3 is built from 14 residues. Germline assignment: CDR1 ENHRY and CDR2 SYGVKD. Trimming removed 7 bases from V and 3 bases from J, with 13 bases in between. The CDR3 region is CAINEGLGYNEQFF. The DNA for the CDR3 is TGTGCCATCAACGAGGGGTTGGGCTACAATGAGCAGTTCTTC.

V is TRBV29-1 and J is TRBJ2-1; TRBD2 aligns across 12 bases. The length of the CDR3 is 14 residues. Germline V gene sequence: CDR1 SQVTM, CDR2 ANQGSEA. V was pared by 4 bases and J by 8 bases, with 6 bases of the junction left unmatched. CDR3 in amino acids: CSVVPGLAGYEQFF. Here the CDR3 DNA reads TGCAGCGTTGTCCCCGGACTAGCGGGATATGAGCAGTTCTTC.

The genes are TRBV7-9 and TRBJ2-6; D not certain. This CDR3 contains 14 residues. Germline V lookup: CDR1 SEHNR, CDR2 FQNEAQ (reference sequence). The V end lost 7 bases, the J end lost 2 bases, and 9 bases lay between the germline ends. The CDR3, as DNA: TGTGCCAGCACCCTAGGCACTGGGGCCAACGTCCTGACTTTC. This encodes CASTLGTGANVLTF.

The CDR3 is CASSPLVQGDVYEQFF. As DNA, the CDR3 is TGTGCCAGCTCACCACTGGTCCAGGGGGATGTCTATGAGCAGTTCTTC. V is TRBV18 and J is TRBJ2-1; 7 bases agree with TRBD1. The CDR3 length is 16 residues. From germline, CDR1 is KGHSH and CDR2 LQKENI. With V trimmed by 1 base and J by 8 bases, 11 bases remained unmatched. The full variable domain, completed using reference TRBV18 and TRBJ2-1, is NAGVMQNPRHLVRRRGQEARLRCSPMKGHSHVYWYRQLPEEGLKFMVYLQKENIIDESGMPKERFSAEFPKEGPSILRIQQVVRGDSAAYFCASSPLVQGDVYEQFFGPGTRLTVL.

The rearrangement links TRBV24-1 to TRBJ2-7, with a tentative D call TRBD1 (5 bases). The CDR3 has 12 amino acids. The germline gives CDR1 KGHDR, CDR2 SFDVKD. Trimming left V 4 bases short and J 9 bases short, with 12 bases between. The DNA of the CDR3 is TGTGCCACCAGTGACCGCCCAGGGATGCAGTACTTC. This translates into CATSDRPGMQYF.

This clonotype was seen just once. At one boundary the junction diverges from the germline segment, which might be a read error. The chain carries TRBV5-1 and TRBJ2-1; a weak D match, TRBD2 (5 bases). The CDR3 consists of 16 residues. Germline V CDR1 and CDR2: SGHRS, YFSETQ. In DNA, the CDR3 is TGCGCCAGCAGCCCCGGAGGCGTTAGCTCCTACAATGAGCGGTTCTTC. This codes for CASSPGGVSSYNERFF. The full variable domain, completed using reference TRBV5-1 and TRBJ2-1, is KAGVTQTPRYLIKTRGQQVTLSCSPISGHRSVSWYQQTPGQGLQFLFEYFSETQRNKGNFPGRFSGRQFSNSRSEMNVSTLELGDSALYLCASSPGGVSSYNERFFGPGTRLTVL.

The chain uses TRBV29-1 and TRBJ2-2, with 7 positions matching TRBD1. Germline V gives CDR1 SQVTM, CDR2 ANQGSEA. The CDR3 runs to 13 residues. Losses at the gene ends were 5 bases for V and 5 bases for J; bases not matched to a gene: 5. Here the CDR3 DNA reads TGCAGCGTTAGGGGGCTCTTGACCGGGGAGCTGTTTTTT. Protein: CSVRGLLTGELFF.

The V call is TRBV4-3, the J call TRBJ1-2; D may be TRBD1 (5 bases). CDR1 is LGHNA, CDR2 YSLEER, per germline. V was pared by 0 bases and J by 2 bases, with 13 bases between. CDR3 length: 16 amino acids. CDR3 nucleotides: TGCGCCAGCAGCCAAGATTTTGAGGGGCAGAACTATGGCTACACCTTC. It specifies CASSQDFEGQNYGYTF.

The V gene is TRBV4-3, the J gene TRBJ2-3; D is possibly TRBD1 or TRBD2 (5 bases each). Germline V lookup: CDR1 LGHNA, CDR2 YSLEER. The V gene lost 4 bases and the J gene lost 3 bases, with 14 bases spanning the gap. CDR3 length: 15 residues. The CDR3, as DNA: TGCGCCAGCAGCCTGGACCTCTGGGGGACAGATACGCAGTATTTT. This codes for CASSLDLWGTDTQYF.

The rearrangement joins TRBV11-2 to TRBJ1-3; D perhaps matches TRBD1 (6 bases). CDR3 length equals 20 residues. CDR1 SGHAT and CDR2 FQNNGV come from the germline V gene. V shed 1 base and J shed 2 bases, with 24 bases lying between them. DNA of the CDR3: TGTGCCAGCAGCTTAGGTCCCAGGGGAGAATTGGGACTAGCTGGAAACACCATATATTTT. It yields the protein CASSLGPRGELGLAGNTIYF.

The chain has TRBV9 and TRBJ1-5; D is uncertain. In germline, CDR1 is SGDLS, CDR2 YYNGEE. Trimming cost V 0 bases and J 3 bases, with 7 bases left between them. The CDR3 is 14 amino acids. This CDR3 reads CASSVGSINQPQHF. The CDR3 DNA is TGTGCCAGCAGCGTAGGCAGCATCAATCAGCCCCAGCATTTT.

The chain carries TRBV15 and TRBJ1-5; 7 nucleotides match TRBD1. Germline CDR1 LNHNV, CDR2 YYDKDF (reference sequence). Trimming cost V 1 base and J 6 bases; bases outside gene matches: 9. The CDR3 runs 16 residues. The chain's CDR3 is CATSRGLSPGGQPQHF. In nucleotides, the CDR3 is TGTGCCACCAGCAGAGGTCTTTCTCCAGGGGGTCAGCCCCAGCATTTT. The full variable domain, in which reference TRBV15 and TRBJ1-5 provide the parts outside the CDR3, is DAMVIQNPRYQVTQFGKPVTLSCSQTLNHNVMYWYQQKSSQAPKLLFHYYDKDFNNEADTPDNFQSRRPNTSFCFLDIRSPGLGDTAMYLCATSRGLSPGGQPQHFGDGTRLSIL.

This chain's CDR3 is CASSKRGSRANVLTF. The CDR3 region has the DNA TGTGCCAGCAGCAAGCGGGGGTCTAGGGCCAACGTCCTGACTTTC. The chain links TRBV7-4 to TRBJ2-6; TRBD2 matches 8 bases. This CDR3 spans 15 amino acids. Germline-derived CDR1 and CDR2 are SGHVT and SQSDAQ. With 5 bases clipped from V and 5 bases from J, the junction kept 5 bases outside the gene matches.

The chain carries TRBV24-1 and TRBJ2-2; D might be TRBD1 (6 bases). The CDR3 totals 16 residues. CDR1 and CDR2 from the germline V gene are KGHDR and SFDVKD. The V end lost 2 bases, the J end lost 1 base, and 10 bases lay between the germline ends. The CDR3 reads CATSDSWGQNTGELFF. CDR3 coding DNA: TGTGCCACCAGTGATTCCTGGGGGCAGAACACCGGGGAGCTGTTTTTT.

This chain connects TRBV20-1 to TRBJ2-1, with TRBD1 as a possible D gene (6 bases). The CDR3 sequence is 12 residues long. Germline-derived CDR1 and CDR2 are DFQATT and SNEGSKA (reference sequence). V was shortened by 3 bases and J by 13 bases, with 16 bases between the two germline ends. CDR3 protein: CSARVYRADQFF. The CDR3 nucleotides read TGCAGTGCTAGGGTATACAGGGCGGACCAGTTCTTC.

The rearrangement uses TRBV28 and TRBJ2-5; 7 bases map to TRBD1. Germline V gene sequence: CDR1 MDHEN, CDR2 SYDVKM. The trim removed 8 bases at V and 4 bases at J, leaving 13 bases unmatched. CDR3 length equals 15 residues. CDR3 region: CASEARQGLRETQYF. In DNA, the CDR3 is TGTGCCAGCGAGGCCCGACAGGGATTAAGAGAGACCCAGTACTTC. The full variable domain, completed using reference TRBV28 and TRBJ2-5, is DVKVTQSSRYLVKRTGEKVFLECVQDMDHENMFWYRQDPGLGLRLIYFSYDVKMKEKGDIPEGYSVSREKKERFSLILESASTNQTSMYLCASEARQGLRETQYFGPGTRLLVL.

The chain carries TRBV20-1 and TRBJ2-5; D not certain. Germline V lookup: CDR1 DFQATT, CDR2 SNEGSKA (reference sequence). V dropped 2 bases and J dropped 1 base, with 5 bases sitting between them. The CDR3 is 12 amino acids. The CDR3 DNA follows: TGCAGTGCTAGATGGACCCAAGAGACCCAGTACTTC. Translating gives CSARWTQETQYF.

The chain links TRBV27 to TRBJ2-3; possibly TRBD2 for D (5 bases). This CDR3 comprises 14 residues. Germline lookup yields CDR1 MNHEY and CDR2 SMNVEV (reference sequence). The V end was cut by 5 bases, the J end by 6 bases, with 15 bases between. Here the CDR3 DNA reads TGTGCCAGCAGTCCCCTCGGACTTTCGGATACGCAGTATTTT. It specifies CASSPLGLSDTQYF.

The chain employs TRBV20-1 and TRBJ2-7; 9 bases align to TRBD2. Germline values: CDR1 DFQATT, CDR2 SNEGSKA (reference sequence). The CDR3 has 17 amino acids. V gave up 0 bases and J gave up 6 bases; unmatched junction bases: 15. The DNA for the CDR3 is TGCAGTGCTAGAGATCTTCTCGCGGGAGGGCCGGGTGGCGAGCAGTACTTC. This sequence encodes CSARDLLAGGPGGEQYF.

This clonotype occurred a few times. The chain combines TRBV11-3 with TRBJ2-1, with D hard to call. Germline CDR1 is SGHNT and CDR2 is YENEEA. The CDR3 has 11 amino acids. V lost 4 bases to trimming and J lost 7 bases, with 5 bases between them. CDR3 coding DNA: TGTGCCAGCAGCTGGAGTAATGAGCAGTTCTTC. Translation gives CASSWSNEQFF.

This chain joins TRBV6-6 and TRBJ2-1; the match to TRBD1 covers 7 bases. Germline assignment: CDR1 MNHNY and CDR2 SVGAGI (reference sequence). This CDR3 contains 12 residues. The J segment lost 3 bases and the V segment lost 10 bases, leaving 3 bases of the junction unmatched. In DNA form, the CDR3 reads TGTGCCACCCGGGACAGCTACAATGAGCAGTTCTTC. Its translation: CATRDSYNEQFF.

This clonotype has only one observation. V is TRBV12-3 or TRBV12-4 and J is TRBJ2-1; a weak D match, TRBD1 (6 bases). This CDR3 is 15 amino acids long. The V gene lost 6 bases and the J gene lost 4 bases, with 16 bases spanning the gap. The CDR3 sequence is CASRSVDRQYNEQFF. CDR3 sequence (DNA): TGTGCCAGCAGGTCCGTGGACAGACAGTACAATGAGCAGTTCTTC.

The chain couples TRBV7-9 to TRBJ2-3; 9 positions agree with TRBD2. The junction had 13 bases not matched to a gene; V was cut back by 8 bases and J by 1 base. Germline assignment: CDR1 SEHNR and CDR2 FQNEAQ (reference sequence). This CDR3 is built from 17 residues. This chain's CDR3 is CASPMEAQREGTDTQYF. CDR3 nucleotide sequence: TGTGCCAGCCCGATGGAGGCCCAGCGGGAGGGCACAGATACGCAGTATTTT.

The J gene is TRBJ1-1, the V gene TRBV29-1; D is perhaps TRBD1 (5 bases). CDR3 length: 11 residues. In germline, CDR1 is SQVTM, CDR2 ANQGSEA. V lost 3 bases to trimming and J lost 11 bases, with 13 bases between them. DNA of the CDR3: TGCAGCGTTGATTCGGGGGGGTTCGCTTTCTTT. As protein: CSVDSGGFAFF.